The sequence of this T cell receptor (beta chain) was determined in a study of technical replicates of blood from a handful of donors. The germline CDR1 and CDR2 sequences are SGHRS and YFSETQ. This CDR3 region has 13 residues. Trimming removed 4 bases at V and 5 bases at J, with 12 bases between. Clones were sequenced by immunoSEQ multiplex PCR, and TCRdb holds only the in-frame ones, with some missing. The table shows tens of thousands of clones, with around 93% occurring only once. The sample comprised T cells isolated from PBMCs. V and J are TRBV5-1 and TRBJ2-5; possibly TRBD1 for D (5 bases). This receptor was obtained from a human donor in good health. CDR3 in DNA: TGCGCCAGCAGCCGCGACAGAATCGAGACCCAGTACTTC. Amino acid sequence: CASSRDRIETQYF.